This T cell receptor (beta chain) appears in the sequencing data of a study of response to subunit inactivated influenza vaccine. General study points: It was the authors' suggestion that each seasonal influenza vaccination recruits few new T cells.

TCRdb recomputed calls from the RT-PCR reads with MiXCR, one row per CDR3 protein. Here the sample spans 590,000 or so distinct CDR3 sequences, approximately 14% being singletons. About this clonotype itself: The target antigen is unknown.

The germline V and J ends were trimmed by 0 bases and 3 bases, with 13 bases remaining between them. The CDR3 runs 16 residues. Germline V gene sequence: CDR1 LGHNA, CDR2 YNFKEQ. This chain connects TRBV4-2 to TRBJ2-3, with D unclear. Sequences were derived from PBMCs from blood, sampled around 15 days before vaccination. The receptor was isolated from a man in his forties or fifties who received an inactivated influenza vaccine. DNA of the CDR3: TGTGCCAGCAGCCAAGATAACCAGGTTGTAACAGATACGCAGTATTTT. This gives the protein CASSQDNQVVTDTQYF.